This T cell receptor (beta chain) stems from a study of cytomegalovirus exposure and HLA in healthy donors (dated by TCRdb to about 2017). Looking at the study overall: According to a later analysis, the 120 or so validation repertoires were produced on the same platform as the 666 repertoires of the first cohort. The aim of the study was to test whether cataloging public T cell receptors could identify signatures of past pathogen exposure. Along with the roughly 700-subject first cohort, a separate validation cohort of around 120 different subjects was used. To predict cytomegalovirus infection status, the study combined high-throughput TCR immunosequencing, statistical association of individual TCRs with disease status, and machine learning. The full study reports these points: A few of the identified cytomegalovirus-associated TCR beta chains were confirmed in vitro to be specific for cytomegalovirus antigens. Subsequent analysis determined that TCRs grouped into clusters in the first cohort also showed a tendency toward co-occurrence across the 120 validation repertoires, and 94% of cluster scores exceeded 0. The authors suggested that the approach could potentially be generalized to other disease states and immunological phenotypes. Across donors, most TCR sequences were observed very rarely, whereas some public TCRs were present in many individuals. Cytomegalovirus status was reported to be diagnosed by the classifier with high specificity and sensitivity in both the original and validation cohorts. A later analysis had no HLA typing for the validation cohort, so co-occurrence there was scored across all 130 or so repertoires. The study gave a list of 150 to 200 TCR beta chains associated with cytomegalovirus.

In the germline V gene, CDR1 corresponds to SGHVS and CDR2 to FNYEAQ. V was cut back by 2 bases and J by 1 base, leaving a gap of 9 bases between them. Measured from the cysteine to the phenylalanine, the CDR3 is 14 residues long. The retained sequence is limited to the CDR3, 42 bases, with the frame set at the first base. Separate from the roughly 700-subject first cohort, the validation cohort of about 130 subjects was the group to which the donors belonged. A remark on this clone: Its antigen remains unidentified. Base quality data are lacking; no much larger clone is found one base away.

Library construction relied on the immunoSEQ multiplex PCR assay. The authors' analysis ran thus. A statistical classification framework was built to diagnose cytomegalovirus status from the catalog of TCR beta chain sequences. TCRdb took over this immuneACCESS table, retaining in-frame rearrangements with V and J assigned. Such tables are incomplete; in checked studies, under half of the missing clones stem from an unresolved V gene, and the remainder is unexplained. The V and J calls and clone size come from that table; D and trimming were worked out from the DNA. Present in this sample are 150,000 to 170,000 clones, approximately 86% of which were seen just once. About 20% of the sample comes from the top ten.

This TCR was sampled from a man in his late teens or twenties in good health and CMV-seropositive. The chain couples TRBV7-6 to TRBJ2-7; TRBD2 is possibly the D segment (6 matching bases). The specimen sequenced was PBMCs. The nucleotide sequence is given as TGTGCCAGCAGCTTACTAGCGACTTCCTACGAGCAGTACTTC. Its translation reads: CASSLLATSYEQYF.